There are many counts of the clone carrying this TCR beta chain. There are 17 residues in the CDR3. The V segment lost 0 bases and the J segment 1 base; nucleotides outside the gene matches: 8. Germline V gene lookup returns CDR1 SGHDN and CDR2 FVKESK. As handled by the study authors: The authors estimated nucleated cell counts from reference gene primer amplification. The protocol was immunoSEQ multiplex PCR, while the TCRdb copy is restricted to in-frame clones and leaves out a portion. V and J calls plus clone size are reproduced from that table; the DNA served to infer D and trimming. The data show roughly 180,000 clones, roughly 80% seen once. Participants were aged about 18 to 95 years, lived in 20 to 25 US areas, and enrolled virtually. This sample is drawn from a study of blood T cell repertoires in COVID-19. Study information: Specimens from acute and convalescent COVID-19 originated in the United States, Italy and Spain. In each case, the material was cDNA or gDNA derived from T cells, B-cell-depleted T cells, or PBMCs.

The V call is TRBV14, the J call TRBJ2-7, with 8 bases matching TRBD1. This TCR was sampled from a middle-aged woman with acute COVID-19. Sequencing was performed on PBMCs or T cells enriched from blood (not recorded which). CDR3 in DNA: TGTGCCAGCAGCCAAGATTGGCGGACAGGGAAATCCTACGAGCAGTACTTC. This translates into CASSQDWRTGKSYEQYF.